This T cell receptor beta chain emerged from a study of post-analysis software for immune sequencing data (dated by TCRdb to the mid-2010s). For the wider study: The recorded disease courses included relapsing-remitting, secondary progressive and progressive-relapsing multiple sclerosis, and some patients had no subtype annotation. The patient repertoires were set against ten to eleven previously published healthy control repertoires from donors whose ages ranged from roughly 6 to 26 years. A subset of samples was prepared in parallel using single-end sample barcoding, then pooled and co-amplified after Illumina adapter ligation. What the study reported, not specific to this receptor: Direct clustering with F measure showed strong co-clustering of samples prepared in the same batch, prompting a batch-effect correction. Significantly lower normalized Chao1 diversity was found in multiple sclerosis patients than in controls, suggesting substantial peripheral T-cell clonal expansion. About five TRBV segments, including TRBV5-6, TRBV5-1 and TRBV20-1, were significantly more frequent in patients than controls. The control group was slightly older than the multiple sclerosis patient group.

To demonstrate the VDJtools post-analysis software, the study profiled TCR beta repertoires from the peripheral blood of about 13 young patients with multiple sclerosis. The multiple sclerosis patients were children and adolescents between roughly 6 and 16 years of age. This clonotype showed up just a few times. This receptor's antigen is unknown. The record has no base qualities; no much larger clone is one base away. The V and J ends are trimmed by 7 bases and 9 bases, leaving 24 bases between them. Its CDR3 holds 15 amino acids, cysteine through phenylalanine. Only CDR3 DNA remains: 45 bases, in frame from the first base. Based on the germline V gene, the CDR1 and CDR2 sequences are SGHTA and FQGNSA. Libraries were made using PCR. The instrument given in TCRdb is Illumina HiSeq 2500. Unique molecular identifiers were incorporated into TCR beta cDNA libraries to reduce PCR and sequencing biases. Approximately 500,000 cDNA molecules were obtained per 1 to 10 million input T cells, so each molecule approximated one T cell. The patient libraries were prepared and sequenced using the same protocol as the earlier healthy control dataset. Within a given batch, samples were prepared together, multiplexed and sequenced on the same HiSeq lane. The study's own analysis went as follows. Raw barcoded reads were processed with MIGEC, and single-read molecular identifier groups were discarded before consensus assembly and CDR3 extraction. Clonotype tables were post-analysed with VDJtools, and diversity was normalized by down-sampling all datasets to the smallest sample size. In repertoire overlap clustering, CDR3 amino acid sequences, but not nucleotide sequences, were matched to correct batch-related cross-sample contamination. Clones were called with MiXCR by TCRdb after fastp trimmed the public reads at Q25, and only in-frame beta chains were retained. CDR3 protein duplicates are merged, each entry listing the most common genes and DNA. These V and J calls derive from TCRdb rather than the authors' analysis. Here the sample has approximately 730,000 distinct CDR3 sequences; around 27% occur a single time. The top ten hold roughly 0.57% of the sample.

Recombination linked TRBV7-2 to TRBJ2-5; TRBD2 is a possible D gene, resting on 6 matching bases. The clonotype was recovered from a girl aged 5-17 years with multiple sclerosis. Sequences were obtained from blood. The CDR3 region has the sequence CASTNRGPSREAQYF. The DNA sequence is TGTGCCAGCACCAACCGGGGACCCTCTAGGGAGGCCCAGTACTTC.